This entry concerns a single TCR beta chain. The data derive from a study of blood T cell repertoires in COVID-19. Overall study context: Samples representing acute and convalescent COVID-19 were sourced from the United States, Italy and Spain. T cells, B-cell-depleted T cells, or PBMCs supplied cDNA or gDNA.

The CDR3 contains 15 residues. Germline V lookup: CDR1 KGHDR, CDR2 SFDVKD. Unmatched junction bases numbered 8, after V lost 5 bases and J lost 9 bases. As handled by the study authors: By means of reference gene primer amplification, nucleated cell counts were estimated. Repertoires were generated with immunoSEQ multiplex PCR, while TCRdb's copy carries only in-frame clones and drops some. V and J calls and clone size come straight from that table; D and trimming were deduced from the DNA. The table has under 150,000 clones, more than 80% seen once. The material sequenced was peripheral blood. This chain connects TRBV24-1 to TRBJ2-1, with 11 bases identical to TRBD2. This TCR was recovered from a woman aged 55-70 years with active COVID-19. The CDR3 bases are TGTGCCACCAGTGTGAGGACTAGCGGGTTAAGTGAGCAGTTCTTC. This encodes CATSVRTSGLSEQFF.